These 30 T cell receptor beta chains share one sample of origin, sequenced in a study of T cell responses to AZD1222 COVID-19 vaccine. Profiling relied on immunoSEQ multiplex PCR, and the TCRdb table lists in-frame clones only, not all of them. The profile shows over 130,000 clones, 90% to 95% of them singletons. Sequenced material: peripheral blood, taken 28 days after the second AZD1222 dose. All receptors derive from an adult who received the AZD1222 COVID-19 vaccine.

The chain recombines TRBV28 with TRBJ2-2; D may match TRBD1 or TRBD2 (5 bases each). Trimming took 3 bases from V and 5 from J, leaving 10 bases between them. Germline V gives CDR1 MDHEN, CDR2 SYDVKM. This CDR3 is built from 14 residues. DNA of the CDR3: TGTGCCAGCAGTTTGGGGGTTTGGACCGGGGAGCTGTTTTTT. Protein product: CASSLGVWTGELFF.

This clone was seen just once. Other nucleotide sequences from this sample produce the same CDR3. The genes are TRBV4-3 and TRBJ2-7, with D possibly matching TRBD1 (6 bases). This CDR3 has 15 residues. Germline values: CDR1 LGHNA, CDR2 YSLEER. The ends were cut back, 0 bases at V and 0 bases at J, with 9 bases in the middle. CDR3 residues: CASSQDAGDSYEQYF. The DNA for the CDR3 is TGCGCCAGCAGCCAAGACGCAGGGGACTCCTACGAGCAGTACTTC.

The V call is TRBV7-2, the J call TRBJ1-2; 8 bases line up with TRBD1. Trimming at V came to 6 bases and at J to 8 bases, leaving 8 bases not matched to a gene. Germline CDR1 SGHTA, CDR2 FQGNSA. The CDR3 sequence is 13 residues long. The CDR3, as DNA: TGTGCCAGCAGACTTACAGGGGGAAGGGGCTACACCTTC. Its protein product is CASRLTGGRGYTF.

V is TRBV7-2 and J is TRBJ1-2; D unresolved. Germline CDR1 and CDR2: SGHTA and FQGNSA. Between the trimmed V and J ends, which lost 5 bases and 8 bases, there was a span of 9 bases. The CDR3 extends over 11 amino acids. The CDR3 spells CASSLLEGYTF. Here the CDR3 DNA reads TGTGCCAGCAGCCTCTTGGAGGGCTACACCTTC.

This rearrangement joins TRBV13 to TRBJ1-5, with D hard to call. This CDR3 has 12 amino acids. Germline loops: CDR1 PRHDT, CDR2 FYEKMQ (reference sequence). The V end lost 0 bases, the J end lost 5 bases, and 2 bases lay between the germline ends. The CDR3 sequence is CASSLGDQPQHF. CDR3 nucleotides: TGTGCCAGCAGCTTAGGCGATCAGCCCCAGCATTTT.

V and J are TRBV11-2 and TRBJ2-1, with 10 bases matching TRBD2. Losses at the gene ends were 7 bases for V and 5 bases for J; bases not matched to a gene: 14. CDR3 length: 17 amino acids. Germline loops: CDR1 SGHAT, CDR2 FQNNGV. In DNA form, the CDR3 reads TGTGCCAGCACCGCCGGGGGAGCGGGAGGGAGAGACAATGAGCAGTTCTTC. Its protein product is CASTAGGAGGRDNEQFF.

Concerning this clone: The junction does not match germline at one end; this may be a read error. V is TRBV6-1 and J is TRBJ1-5; D unresolved. CDR1 is MNHNS and CDR2 is SASEGT in the germline V gene. The CDR3 sequence is 10 residues long. In DNA form, the CDR3 reads TGTGCCAGCGGTGAGAAGCCCCAGCATTTT. Translation gives CASGEKPQHF.

This clone was counted only a few times. This chain uses TRBV5-1 with TRBJ2-7, with 9 positions matching TRBD1. The CDR3 contains 15 residues. Trimming took 3 bases from V and 2 from J; bases not matched to a gene: 6. CDR1 is SGHRS, CDR2 YFSETQ, per germline. In nucleotides, the CDR3 is TGCGCCAGCAGCTGGGGACAGGGCGGTACCTACGAGCAGTACTTC. Translation: CASSWGQGGTYEQYF.

The chain is built from TRBV29-1 and TRBJ1-1, with D tentatively TRBD1 (5 bases). V lost 4 bases and J lost 4, with 10 bases in between. The CDR3 contains 12 residues. CDR1 is SQVTM and CDR2 is ANQGSEA in the germline V gene. In DNA, the CDR3 is TGCAGCGTTGTCCCGGGGGGCACTGAAGCTTTCTTT. This sequence encodes CSVVPGGTEAFF.

This clone appeared once. This chain joins TRBV6-4 and TRBJ1-6; D is possibly TRBD1 (6 bases). Germline CDR1 MRHNA, CDR2 SNTAGT. The germline V and J ends were trimmed by 6 bases and 7 bases, with 19 bases remaining between them. This CDR3 contains 16 residues. Written as DNA, the CDR3 is TGTGCCAGCAGAGTCCGGGACAAAAAGGGGAATTCACCCCTCCACTTT. Translated, it gives CASRVRDKKGNSPLHF.

Concerning this clone itself: At one end the junction does not follow the germline gene, possibly because of a read error. This chain uses TRBV7-7 with TRBJ2-3; 8 nucleotides agree with TRBD2. This CDR3 comprises 15 residues. Germline V lookup: CDR1 SSHAT, CDR2 FNYEAQ (reference sequence). CDR3 nucleotide sequence: TGTGCTAGCAGCCCGAGCGGGGGAGCCACAGATACGCAGTATTTT. Amino acid sequence: CASSPSGGATDTQYF.

This chain joins TRBV6-1 and TRBJ1-2; D uncertain. CDR1 and CDR2 (germline): MNHNS, SASEGT. V was pared by 0 bases and J by 3 bases, with 11 bases between. The CDR3 sequence is 15 residues long. As DNA, the CDR3 is TGTGCCAGCAGTGAAGCGCCGCAAAGCTACTATGGCTACACCTTC. This translates into CASSEAPQSYYGYTF.

This clone was picked up one time. The chain couples TRBV18 to TRBJ2-3, with TRBD2 matching over 12 bases. This CDR3 spans 18 amino acids. Germline CDR1 KGHSH, CDR2 LQKENI. Trimming cost V 2 bases and J 2 bases; bases outside gene matches: 8. The CDR3 region has the DNA TGTGCCAGCTCACCAGTACTAGCGGGGGGACAATTCACAGATACGCAGTATTTT. It is translated as CASSPVLAGGQFTDTQYF.

This sequence joins TRBV3-1 (or the pseudogene TRBV3-2) and TRBJ2-7; no clear D gene. The CDR3 contains 12 residues. Trimming took off 3 bases at V and 1 base at J, with 4 bases between the two ends. Germline V gene data show CDR1 as LGHDT and CDR2 as YNNKEL (reference sequence). For the CDR3, the DNA is TGTGCCAGCAGCCATTCTTCCTACGAGCAGTACTTC. Protein sequence: CASSHSSYEQYF.

CDR3 protein: CASGGTSGGPDTQYF. Written as DNA, the CDR3 is TGTGCTAGTGGTGGGACTAGCGGGGGGCCAGATACGCAGTATTTT. The V gene is TRBV12-5, the J gene TRBJ2-3; 15 bases are shared with TRBD2. The CDR3 contains 15 residues. CDR1 and CDR2 from the germline V gene are LGHNT and FRNRAP. Trimming cost V 5 bases and J 4 bases; bases outside gene matches: 1.

A single count supports this clone. The genes are TRBV18 and TRBJ2-7, with TRBD1 matching 8 bases. The germline gives CDR1 KGHSH, CDR2 LQKENI. Trimming took 3 bases from V and 3 from J; bases not matched to a gene: 4. CDR3 length: 14 amino acids. This CDR3 reads CASSPGQGIYEQYF. The CDR3 DNA reads TGTGCCAGCTCACCCGGACAGGGCATCTACGAGCAGTACTTC.

The chain links TRBV7-2 to TRBJ1-6; perhaps TRBD1 as D (6 bases). Germline assignment: CDR1 SGHTA and CDR2 FQGNSA. The V end lost 4 bases, the J end lost 9 bases, and 13 bases lay between the germline ends. The CDR3 is made up of 14 amino acids. The CDR3: CASSSQTGGSPLHF. The CDR3 nucleotides read TGTGCCAGCAGCTCGCAGACAGGTGGTTCACCCCTCCACTTT.

The rearrangement joins TRBV27 to TRBJ2-5, with TRBD1 matching over 7 bases. Trimming cost V 3 bases and J 4 bases; bases outside gene matches: 8. The CDR3 covers 15 residues. Germline V CDR1 and CDR2: MNHEY, SMNVEV (reference sequence). The CDR3 DNA is TGTGCCAGCAGTTTCTCGGACAGGAACGGAGAGACCCAGTACTTC. It specifies CASSFSDRNGETQYF.

The V call is TRBV7-3, the J call TRBJ2-1; D is undetermined. V was trimmed by 5 bases and J by 6 bases, leaving 11 bases between them. The germline CDR1 and CDR2 sequences are SGHTA and FQGTGA. The CDR3 totals 13 residues. The chain's CDR3 is CASSLGPSNEQFF. The CDR3, as DNA: TGTGCCAGCAGCCTCGGACCCAGCAATGAGCAGTTCTTC.

The CDR3 region is CASSAGQGQPQHF. CDR3 nucleotide sequence: TGTGCCAGCAGCGCCGGCCAGGGTCAGCCCCAGCATTTT. The chain links TRBV7-2 to TRBJ1-5; perhaps TRBD1 as D (5 bases). CDR1 is SGHTA, CDR2 FQGNSA, per germline. This CDR3 contains 13 residues. With 5 bases removed from V and 6 bases from J, the gap between germline ends came to 11 bases.

This chain joins TRBV3-1 (or the pseudogene TRBV3-2) and TRBJ2-3; 8 bases agree with TRBD2. The V gene's germline CDR1 is LGHDT and CDR2 YNNKEL (reference sequence). There are 15 residues in the CDR3. V was pared by 4 bases and J by 5 bases, with 8 bases of the junction left unmatched. The CDR3 coding sequence is TGTGCCAGCAGCCTCTACGGGGGGGCCGTAGATACGCAGTATTTT. It is translated as CASSLYGGAVDTQYF.

V is TRBV6-2 or TRBV6-3 and J is TRBJ2-7, with D unresolved. Trimming removed 5 bases from V and 8 bases from J, with 16 bases in between. Germline V lookup: CDR1 MNHEY, CDR2 SVGEGT. This CDR3 spans 13 amino acids. CDR3 bases: TGTGCCAGCAGTCGCCGGACGGGCTTCCAGCAGTACTTC. The encoded protein is CASSRRTGFQQYF.

The J gene is TRBJ1-6, the V gene TRBV7-3; no clear D. The CDR3 runs to 13 residues. Germline V gives CDR1 SGHTA, CDR2 FQGTGA. Trimming stripped 4 bases from V and 7 bases from J, with 8 bases between. The chain's CDR3 is CASSWAINSPLHF. DNA of the CDR3: TGTGCCAGCAGCTGGGCCATAAATTCACCCCTCCACTTT.

The chain couples TRBV14 to TRBJ1-1; tentative D call: TRBD1 (5 bases). CDR1 and CDR2 (germline): SGHDN, FVKESK. The ends were cut back, 4 bases at V and 11 bases at J, with 17 bases in the middle. The CDR3 contains 13 residues. CDR3 region: CASSPTLIGAAFF. The CDR3 nucleotides read TGTGCCAGCAGCCCTACCCTTATAGGGGCGGCTTTCTTT. The variable domain in full, completed from reference TRBV14 and TRBJ1-1, reads EAGVTQFPSHSVIEKGQTVTLRCDPISGHDNLYWYRRVMGKEIKFLLHFVKESKQDESGMPNNRFLAERTGGTYSTLKVQPAELEDSGVYFCASSPTLIGAAFFGQGTRLTVV.

The chain has TRBV11-2 and TRBJ2-1; D is possibly TRBD2 (6 bases). Germline V CDR1 and CDR2: SGHAT, FQNNGV. The CDR3 is 14 amino acids. V shed 5 bases and J shed 9 bases, with 17 bases lying between them. The CDR3 loop reads CASSGRRAGGEQFF. As DNA, the CDR3 is TGTGCCAGCAGCGGGAGGAGGGCCGGGGGTGAGCAGTTCTTC. The whole variable domain, remainder taken from reference TRBV11-2 and TRBJ2-1, is EAGVAQSPRYKIIEKRQSVAFWCNPISGHATLYWYQQILGQGPKLLIQFQNNGVVDDSQLPKDRFSAERLKGVDSTLKIQPAKLEDSAVYLCASSGRRAGGEQFFGPGTRLTVL.

This clone was observed once. The V call is TRBV12-2, the J call TRBJ2-3; TRBD2 is taken as the D call from the table, unchecked against the DNA. TRBV12-2 is described as a pseudogene. This CDR3 is 14 amino acids long. The CDR3 coding sequence is TGTGCAAGTCGCTTAGGACTGGGCACAGATACGCAGTATTTT. It specifies CASRLGLGTDTQYF.

The CDR3 here is CASSIAGSSYEQYF. Here the CDR3 DNA reads TGTGCCAGTAGTATAGCAGGGAGCTCCTACGAGCAGTACTTC. The chain carries TRBV19 and TRBJ2-7; D possibly matches TRBD1 or TRBD2 (5 bases each). This CDR3 contains 14 residues. The V end was cut by 1 base, the J end by 0 bases, with 7 bases between. Germline CDR1 reads LNHDA; CDR2 reads SQIVND (reference sequence).

This chain connects TRBV24-1 to TRBJ1-2; 9 nucleotides line up with TRBD1. The germline CDR1 and CDR2 sequences are KGHDR and SFDVKD. The ends lost 4 bases at V and 7 bases at J; junction bases unmatched: 12. This CDR3 comprises 16 residues. The CDR3 region is CATSDSRTGEISGYTF. CDR3 bases: TGTGCCACCAGTGACTCGAGGACAGGGGAGATCAGTGGCTACACCTTC.

This chain connects TRBV7-2 to TRBJ2-3; a possible D gene is TRBD2 (6 bases). The V gene's germline CDR1 is SGHTA and CDR2 FQGNSA. The ends were cut back, 1 base at V and 8 bases at J, with 13 bases in the middle. This CDR3 is 14 amino acids long. CDR3 in DNA: TGTGCCAGCAGCTTAGGCAGCGTGGGAGGTACGCAGTATTTT. This translates into CASSLGSVGGTQYF.

In this sample, this clone turned up once. The chain carries TRBV3-1 (or the pseudogene TRBV3-2) and TRBJ1-4; no definite D call. The CDR3 is made up of 11 amino acids. The germline V gene has CDR1 LGHDT and CDR2 YNNKEL (reference sequence). V shed 2 bases and J shed 8 bases, with 3 bases lying between them. The CDR3: CASSQMEKLFF. DNA for the CDR3: TGTGCCAGCAGCCAAATGGAAAAACTGTTTTTT.